This entry lists 14 T cell receptor beta chains sequenced from one sample in a study of human T cells and chemical hapten exposure. Sample time point: patch test 1, 2 weeks after DPC sensitization. Stated treatment: therapeutic diphenylcyclopropenone sensitization with weekly scalp DPC. MiXCR was run by TCRdb on the RACE reads, yielding one entry per CDR3 protein. The repertoire consists of fewer than 500,000 distinct CDR3 sequences, with nearly 5% occurring once and the leading ten covering under 2.5%. This specimen consisted of whole blood, obtained in connection with sensitization to the hapten diphenylcyclopropenone (DPC). These receptors were collected from a woman between 50 and 59 years old with alopecia areata. Some clones in this sample may be carry-over from other donors' samples.

The gene calls are TRBV3-1 and TRBJ2-5, with D possibly being TRBD1 or TRBD2 (5 bases each). Per the germline V gene, CDR1 is LGHDT and CDR2 is YNNKEL (reference sequence). V was trimmed by 4 bases and J by 3 bases, leaving 18 bases between them. CDR3 length: 16 amino acids. This chain's CDR3 is CASSPFTGDLKETQYF. In DNA, the CDR3 is TGTGCCAGCAGCCCCTTTACCGGGGACCTCAAAGAGACCCAGTACTTC.

This clonotype was found a few times. This rearrangement joins TRBV20-1 to TRBJ1-2; D remains unclear. V shed 6 bases and J shed 0 bases, with 11 bases lying between them. The CDR3 runs 13 residues. The germline V gene encodes CDR1 DFQATT and CDR2 SNEGSKA (reference sequence). The CDR3: CSAILTTNYGYTF. CDR3 nucleotide sequence: TGCAGTGCCATTCTGACAACTAACTATGGCTACACCTTC.

V gene TRBV5-6 combines with J gene TRBJ1-1; D possibly corresponds to TRBD1 (5 bases). The CDR3 runs 14 residues. Trimming removed 3 bases at V and 4 bases at J, with 13 bases between. The germline V gene has CDR1 SGHDT and CDR2 YYEEEE. DNA of the CDR3: TGTGCCAGCAGCTCTGACAGTGCGGGCACTGAAGCTTTCTTT. It is translated as CASSSDSAGTEAFF.

The V and J genes are TRBV15 and TRBJ2-1; D possibly corresponds to TRBD1 (6 bases). Trimming shortened V by 3 bases and J by 9 bases, and 12 bases separated the two germline ends. Germline loops: CDR1 LNHNV, CDR2 YYDKDF (reference sequence). The CDR3 has 13 residues. As DNA, the CDR3 is TGTGCCACCAGCAGGCAGCAGGGGTCTGAGCAGTTCTTC. Encoded protein: CATSRQQGSEQFF.

This clonotype showed up many times. V and J are TRBV10-2 and TRBJ1-2; D uncertain. Germline V lookup: CDR1 WSHSY, CDR2 SAAADI. The CDR3 contains 10 residues. V gave up 8 bases and J gave up 2 bases, with 3 bases separating them. The CDR3 nucleotides read TGCGCCAGCCTAAACTATGGCTACACCTTC. Translated, it gives CASLNYGYTF.

The chain recombines TRBV6-6 with TRBJ2-3; maybe TRBD2 (5 bases). Germline V gene sequence: CDR1 MNHNY, CDR2 SVGAGI (reference sequence). The CDR3 totals 16 residues. Trimming shortened V by 1 base and J by 2 bases, and 13 bases separated the two germline ends. CDR3 amino acids: CASSYFGPGNTDTQYF. DNA for the CDR3: TGTGCCAGCAGTTACTTTGGCCCGGGGAACACAGATACGCAGTATTTT.

This clonotype was counted ten times or more. J is TRBJ2-3 and V is TRBV2; D gene ambiguous. Germline V gene lookup returns CDR1 SNHLY and CDR2 FYNNEI. V lost 0 bases and J lost 0, with 10 bases in between. There are 16 residues in the CDR3. CDR3 in amino acids: CASSEAVSRSTDTQYF. In DNA, the CDR3 is TGTGCCAGCAGTGAAGCGGTGTCCAGGAGCACAGATACGCAGTATTTT.

This clonotype was recorded at least ten times. V gene TRBV29-1 combines with J gene TRBJ2-1; TRBD2 might be the D (6 bases). The CDR3 has 10 residues. Germline V CDR1 and CDR2: SQVTM, ANQGSEA. V was pared by 3 bases and J by 9 bases, with 6 bases between. CDR3 sequence reads: CSVDGGEQFF. CDR3 sequence (DNA): TGCAGCGTTGACGGGGGTGAGCAGTTCTTC.

Comments on this clonotype: This may be a read error: a much more frequent sequence differs by one nucleotide. V is TRBV14 and J is TRBJ2-1; no definite D call. Trimming removed 1 base at V and 9 bases at J, with 13 bases between. The CDR3 has 14 amino acids. Germline CDR1 is SGHDN and CDR2 is FVKESK. This CDR3 is CASSQVGALSEQFF. The CDR3 coding sequence is TGTGCCAGCAGCCAAGTCGGCGCCCTCTCTGAGCAGTTCTTC.

There are a few counts of this clonotype. This rearrangement joins TRBV29-1 to TRBJ2-7; the D is unclear. The CDR3 sequence is 12 residues long. V was pared by 0 bases and J by 6 bases, with 9 bases between. Germline V CDR1 and CDR2: SQVTM, ANQGSEA. The CDR3 region has the DNA TGCAGCGTTGAAGATAGGCTGGGCGAGCAGTACTTC. This encodes CSVEDRLGEQYF.

The chain uses TRBV2 and TRBJ2-3, with D tentatively TRBD1 (5 bases). CDR1 and CDR2 from the germline V gene are SNHLY and FYNNEI. The CDR3 consists of 14 residues. Trimming pared 4 bases from V and 4 bases from J, leaving 12 bases between. The CDR3 region is CASSATGFADTQYF. In nucleotides, the CDR3 is TGTGCCAGCAGTGCAACAGGATTCGCAGATACGCAGTATTTT.

J is TRBJ2-3 and V is TRBV10-3, with 7 bases that match TRBD2. The CDR3 is 15 amino acids. In germline, CDR1 is ENHRY, CDR2 SYGVKD. The ends lost 10 bases at V and 1 base at J; junction bases unmatched: 11. CDR3 nucleotides: TGTGCCAGCCGCGCGGAAGGGAGGGGCACAGATACGCAGTATTTT. Its translation: CASRAEGRGTDTQYF.

This clonotype was recorded many times. V usage is TRBV7-8 and J usage is TRBJ1-5, with 9 bases aligning to TRBD1. Trimming at V came to 5 bases and at J to 5 bases, leaving 19 bases not matched to a gene. There are 19 residues in the CDR3. In germline, CDR1 is SGHVS, CDR2 FQNEAQ. The CDR3 region is CASSHQAGQGLGTDQPQHF. The CDR3 DNA reads as TGTGCCAGCAGCCATCAAGCCGGACAGGGGTTGGGAACAGATCAGCCCCAGCATTTT.

The sample holds many counts of this clonotype. This rearrangement joins TRBV12-3 or TRBV12-4 to TRBJ1-1, with 8 bases that match TRBD1. Trimming cost V 4 bases and J 4 bases; bases outside gene matches: 2. The CDR3 length is 13 residues. The CDR3 nucleotides read TGTGCCAGCAGTTCGGACAGGGTCACTGAAGCTTTCTTT. It translates to CASSSDRVTEAFF.